A selection of T cell receptor beta chains follows, all from one sample in a study. Each CDR3 protein is one row after TCRdb ran MiXCR on the 5' RACE reads. In the table there are about 8,200 distinct CDR3 sequences, approximately 67% of which are singletons. What was sequenced was tumor-infiltrating naive CD4+ T cells sorted from the breast tumor. The receptors derive from a female donor with breast cancer. Both conserved end residues are part of each CDR3. D genes are given only for firm matches. The size of a clone is reported for some rows only, either as once, few or many, or as a class for expanded clones.

TRBV5-1	-	TRBD1	TRBJ2-6	CASSSEPQGAGANVLTF	TGCGCCAGCAGCTCGGAACCACAGGGGGCTGGGGCCAACGTCCTGACTTTC
TRBV6-1	-	-	TRBJ2-2	CASSERRGGELFF	TGTGCCAGCAGTGAAAGAAGGGGAGGGGAGCTGTTTTTT
TRBV5-1	-	-	TRBJ2-7	CASSLDRDEQYF	TGCGCCAGCAGCTTGGACAGGGACGAGCAGTACTTC
TRBV28	-	TRBD2	TRBJ2-3	CASSASGRINTQYF	TGTGCCAGCAGTGCTAGCGGAAGAATCAATACGCAGTATTTT
TRBV5-6	-	TRBD1	TRBJ1-1	CASSSLPGQGRTEAFF	TGTGCCAGCAGCTCACTACCGGGACAGGGTAGAACTGAAGCTTTCTTT
TRBV5-5	-	TRBD2	TRBJ2-3	CASSFDGGATDTQYF	TGTGCCAGCAGCTTTGACGGGGGGGCCACAGATACGCAGTATTTT
TRBV20-1	-	-	TRBJ2-7	CSASRNWDQQYF	TGCAGTGCTAGTAGGAATTGGGACCAGCAGTACTTC
TRBV18	-	-	TRBJ2-7	CASSGAGGDYEQYF	TGCGCCAGCAGCGGCGCCGGGGGAGATTACGAGCAGTACTTC
TRBV7-9	few	-	TRBJ2-4	CAAQGGAKNIQYF	TGTGCAGCCCAGGGGGGAGCCAAAAACATTCAGTACTTC
TRBV7-2	-	-	TRBJ2-7	CASSLHARYEQYF	TGTGCCAGCAGCTTGCATGCGCGCTACGAGCAGTACTTC
TRBV27	-	-	TRBJ2-2	CASSLSRDGTGELFF	TGTGCCAGCAGTTTATCGAGGGACGGCACCGGGGAGCTGTTTTTT
TRBV5-1	-	-	TRBJ2-7	CASSQMTRLEGYEQYF	TGCGCCAGCAGCCAAATGACGAGACTAGAGGGCTACGAGCAGTACTTC
TRBV28	-	-	TRBJ2-7	CASSQLQTYEQYF	TGTGCCAGCAGTCAGCTCCAGACCTACGAGCAGTACTTC
TRBV4-2	-	-	TRBJ2-3	CASSQEEGEDTQYF	TGTGCCAGCAGCCAAGAAGAGGGGGAAGATACGCAGTATTTT
TRBV20-1	-	-	TRBJ2-4	CSARDYQDPWGAKNIQYF	TGCAGTGCTAGAGATTACCAGGACCCCTGGGGGGCCAAAAACATTCAGTACTTC
TRBV5-1	once	TRBD2	TRBJ2-1	CASSPQTSGANEQFF	TGCGCCAGCAGCCCCCAGACTAGCGGGGCCAATGAGCAGTTCTTC
TRBV19	-	TRBD2	TRBJ2-2	CASSTAGGTGELFF	TGTGCCAGTAGCACAGCGGGGGGAACCGGGGAGCTGTTTTTT
TRBV7-2	-	-	TRBJ2-6	CASSPRTAGANVLTF	TGTGCCAGCAGCCCCCGGACAGCTGGGGCCAACGTCCTGACTTTC
TRBV25-1	-	TRBD1	TRBJ2-5	CASSAPTGVETQYF	TGTGCCAGCAGTGCCCCGACAGGGGTGGAGACCCAGTACTTC
TRBV20-1	-	-	TRBJ2-3	CSGRSTDTQYF	TGCAGTGGGCGGAGCACAGATACGCAGTATTTT
TRBV24-1	once	-	TRBJ1-5	CATSDPRSGDQPQHF	TGTGCCACCAGTGACCCGCGTTCGGGGGATCAGCCCCAGCATTTT
TRBV7-6	-	TRBD1	TRBJ2-3	CASSQGADTQYF	TGTGCCAGCAGTCAGGGGGCAGATACGCAGTATTTT
TRBV5-1	few	TRBD2	TRBJ2-7	CASSLSKRGAIYEQYF	TGCGCCAGCAGCTTGTCCAAGCGGGGGGCGATCTACGAGCAGTACTTC
TRBV30	once	TRBD1	TRBJ1-1	CAWSGQGTEAFF	TGTGCCTGGAGTGGACAGGGCACTGAAGCTTTCTTT
TRBV7-2	few	-	TRBJ2-5	CASSLALGRGEETQYF	TGTGCCAGCAGCTTAGCGCTGGGCAGGGGTGAGGAGACCCAGTACTTC
TRBV11-3	-	TRBD2	TRBJ2-1	CTSSLGGGNYNEQFF	TGTACCAGCAGCTTAGGCGGGGGGAACTACAATGAGCAGTTCTTC
TRBV12-3/TRBV12-4	few	TRBD2	TRBJ2-1	CASSLLAGDVEQFF	TGTGCCAGCAGCCTACTAGCGGGAGACGTTGAGCAGTTCTTC
TRBV5-1	-	TRBD1	TRBJ2-5	CASSFWDRVDETQYF	TGCGCCAGCAGCTTTTGGGACAGGGTCGACGAGACCCAGTACTTC
TRBV20-1	-	TRBD1	TRBJ1-1	CSATPNRDRVNTEAFF	TGCAGTGCTACTCCAAACCGGGACAGGGTGAACACTGAAGCTTTCTTT
TRBV5-5	few	TRBD1	TRBJ1-5	CASNRGLGNQPQHF	TGTGCCAGCAACAGGGGGCTCGGAAATCAGCCCCAGCATTTT
TRBV29-1	-	-	TRBJ1-5	CSVSDGRDQPQHF	TGCAGCGTAAGTGACGGGAGAGATCAGCCCCAGCATTTT
TRBV20-1	-	-	TRBJ1-1	CSAFREGGLNTEAFF	TGCAGTGCTTTCAGGGAAGGTGGCTTGAACACTGAAGCTTTCTTT
TRBV10-3	-	-	TRBJ2-5	CAISDQRETQYF	TGTGCCATCAGTGATCAGCGTGAGACCCAGTACTTC
TRBV6-5	few	-	TRBJ2-3	CASSHTDTQYF	TGTGCCAGCAGTCACACAGATACGCAGTATTTT
TRBV12-2	-	-	TRBJ2-3	CASRLGLAPMSTDTQYF	TGTGCAAGTCGCTTAGGACTAGCGCCAATGAGCACAGATACGCAGTATTTT
TRBV20-1	-	-	TRBJ2-7	CSARDLAYEQYF	TGCAGTGCTAGAGATCTAGCGTACGAGCAGTACTTC
TRBV5-1	-	TRBD1	TRBJ2-7	CASSPGQGSMYEQYF	TGCGCCAGCAGCCCCGGACAGGGGTCAATGTACGAGCAGTACTTC
TRBV6-4	-	-	TRBJ2-1	CASSERRDVNEQFF	TGTGCCAGCAGTGAACGCCGGGACGTCAATGAGCAGTTCTTC
TRBV2	-	TRBD1	TRBJ2-2	CASSEATGTVIRELFF	TGTGCCAGCAGTGAAGCCACCGGGACAGTGATACGGGAGCTGTTTTTT
TRBV5-1	-	-	TRBJ1-1	CASSLFTGQNTEAFF	TGCGCCAGCAGCTTGTTTACAGGGCAAAACACTGAAGCTTTCTTT